The source of this T cell receptor (beta chain) is a study of cytomegalovirus exposure and HLA in healthy donors. Both 60 Vbeta primers and 13 Jbeta primers went into the PCR. Using immunoSEQ multiplex PCR, the repertoire was profiled, and TCRdb retains in-frame clones only, with some absent. In the table there are tens of thousands of clones, around 72% of which are singletons. The table lists this clone with a few counts. This TCR came from a young man in good health and CMV-seronegative. The sequencing sample was made of PBMCs.

The CDR3 here is CSVGTGANQPQHF. The CDR3 bases are TGCAGCGTGGGGACAGGGGCTAATCAGCCCCAGCATTTT. The rearrangement uses TRBV29-1 and TRBJ1-5, with 10 bases fitting TRBD1. The germline gives CDR1 SQVTM, CDR2 ANQGSEA. The CDR3 contains 13 residues. V was pared by 6 bases and J by 4 bases, with 3 bases of the junction left unmatched.